This TCR beta chain was sequenced during a study of Graves' ophthalmopathy and Graves' hyperthyroidism. As for the study in general: Peripheral blood samples were taken at initial diagnosis, before any treatment.

Looked up from germline, CDR1 is MNHNS and CDR2 is SASEGT. Trimming shortened V by 2 bases and J by 0 bases, and 10 bases separated the two germline ends. The CDR3 is 15 amino acids. RNA transcripts provided the template for amplifying TCR beta CDR3 regions. RT-PCR in the first round used HTBI primers; a second-round multiplex PCR followed. TCRdb reprocessed the multiplex PCR reads with MiXCR, giving one entry per CDR3 protein. This sample carries 200,000 to 250,000 distinct CDR3 sequences, roughly 21% of them seen once, and the ten largest clones take roughly 40%. The J gene is TRBJ1-2, the V gene TRBV6-1; a possible D gene is TRBD1 (5 bases). Sequenced sample: peripheral blood. This TCR derives from a woman aged 45-65 years with Graves' ophthalmopathy. The CDR3 region is CASSESGHTNYGYTF. CDR3 coding DNA: TGTGCCAGCAGTGAAAGTGGACATACTAACTATGGCTACACCTTC.